The entry that follows covers one T cell receptor beta chain sequence. Only in-frame clones appear in the TCRdb table, and some are missing; sequencing was by immunoSEQ multiplex PCR. The sample holds about 160,000 clones, 85% to 95% seen once. This entry comes from a study of control samples from healthy donors and cancer patients. V lost 2 bases to trimming and J lost 1 base, with 11 bases between them. This CDR3 is 14 amino acids long. Germline V gene lookup returns CDR1 GTSNPN and CDR2 SVGIG (reference sequence). The sequenced material came from blood. This clonotype originated in a middle-aged woman in good health. The V call is TRBV30, the J call TRBJ1-1; no reliable D call. CDR3 sequence reads: CAWSSGSPNTEAFF. The DNA for the CDR3 is TGTGCCTGGAGTTCGGGCTCACCGAACACTGAAGCTTTCTTT.